These 23 T cell receptor beta chains originate from one sample sequenced in a study of blood T cell repertoires in COVID-19. Clones were sequenced by immunoSEQ multiplex PCR, and TCRdb holds only the in-frame ones, with some missing. The data contain about 200,000 clones, approximately 88% of them singletons. Material for sequencing was peripheral blood. The receptor set was obtained from a man in his forties with acute or convalescent COVID-19.

The gene calls are TRBV29-1 and TRBJ2-4, with a possible D match to TRBD1 (6 bases). There are 11 residues in the CDR3. Trimming cost V 4 bases and J 8 bases, with 9 bases left between them. Germline V lookup: CDR1 SQVTM, CDR2 ANQGSEA. The CDR3 is CSVVRGYIQYF. DNA of the CDR3: TGCAGCGTTGTCAGGGGTTACATTCAGTACTTC.

This rearrangement joins TRBV25-1 to TRBJ2-5, with TRBD2 identical over 11 bases. Trimming at V came to 0 bases and at J to 4 bases, leaving 7 bases not matched to a gene. The CDR3 contains 17 residues. Germline CDR1 reads MGHDK; CDR2 reads SYGVNS. CDR3 nucleotide sequence: TGTGCCAGCAGTGAATATACTAGCGGGAGTGGTGGAGAGACCCAGTACTTC. It specifies CASSEYTSGSGGETQYF.

This chain's CDR3 is CAWSRGAAIIEPQHF. The CDR3 region has the DNA TGTGCCTGGAGTCGTGGGGCAGCGATAATCGAACCCCAGCATTTT. The genes are TRBV30 and TRBJ1-5; D is perhaps TRBD1 (5 bases). V was shortened by 2 bases and J by 10 bases, with 21 bases between the two germline ends. There are 15 residues in the CDR3. CDR1 is GTSNPN, CDR2 SVGIG, per germline (reference sequence).

The J gene is TRBJ1-4, the V gene TRBV5-4, with TRBD1 as a possible D gene (5 bases). This CDR3 spans 14 amino acids. Germline values: CDR1 SGHNT, CDR2 YYREEE (reference sequence). V dropped 2 bases and J dropped 5 bases, with 10 bases sitting between them. The CDR3 region has the DNA TGTGCCAGCAGCTTAAGGGGATCAAATGAAAAACTGTTTTTT. It is translated as CASSLRGSNEKLFF. The full variable domain, with the rest looked up from reference TRBV5-4 and TRBJ1-4, is ETGVTQSPTHLIKTRGQQVTLRCSSQSGHNTVSWYQQALGQGPQFIFQYYREEENGRGNFPPRFSGLQFPNYSSELNVNALELDDSALYLCASSLRGSNEKLFFGSGTQLSVL.

The chain couples TRBV12-5 to TRBJ2-7; 10 bases align to TRBD1. Germline assignment: CDR1 LGHNT and CDR2 FRNRAP. J gave up 4 bases and V 2 bases, and 8 bases lay outside the gene matches. This CDR3 has 16 amino acids. DNA of the CDR3: TGTGCTAGTGGTTTGCAGACAGGGGGCCTCCTTTACGAGCAGTACTTC. This codes for CASGLQTGGLLYEQYF.

The chain recombines TRBV15 with TRBJ2-7; the match to TRBD2 covers 9 bases. Per germline, CDR1 LNHNV and CDR2 YYDKDF (reference sequence). CDR3 size: 14 residues. Trimming removed 1 base from V and 5 bases from J; junction bases left unmatched: 3. The CDR3 sequence: CATSRVAGVDEQYF. DNA of the CDR3: TGTGCCACCAGCAGAGTAGCGGGAGTCGACGAGCAGTACTTC.

The chain combines TRBV27 with TRBJ2-2, with TRBD2 as a possible D gene (6 bases). This CDR3 spans 13 amino acids. The ends were cut back, 9 bases at V and 5 bases at J, with 13 bases in the middle. Germline V lookup: CDR1 MNHEY, CDR2 SMNVEV (reference sequence). CDR3 loop: CASHPAGTGELFF. CDR3 coding DNA: TGTGCCAGTCACCCCGCGGGAACCGGGGAGCTGTTTTTT.

Only one count was recorded for this clone. V is TRBV29-1 and J is TRBJ2-5, with D tentatively TRBD2 (5 bases). Trimming shortened V by 4 bases and J by 4 bases, and 16 bases separated the two germline ends. Germline-derived CDR1 and CDR2 are SQVTM and ANQGSEA. The CDR3 spans 14 residues. The CDR3 spells CSVGRPSAGETQYF. CDR3 in DNA: TGCAGCGTTGGGAGGCCGTCGGCTGGAGAGACCCAGTACTTC.

The count of this clone is one. For the CDR3, the DNA is TGTGCCAGCAGGACTCCGTACGCTATCAATCAGCCCCAGCATTTT. This encodes CASRTPYAINQPQHF. V gene TRBV6-5 combines with J gene TRBJ1-5; D ambiguous. V was trimmed by 6 bases and J by 3 bases, leaving 15 bases between them. CDR1 is MNHEY, CDR2 SVGAGI, per germline. The CDR3 covers 15 residues.

The chain carries TRBV6-1 and TRBJ2-5; no reliable D call. Germline V gives CDR1 MNHNS, CDR2 SASEGT. The CDR3 is made up of 16 amino acids. V was cut by 2 bases and J by 1 base, with 14 bases left in between. This CDR3 is CASSEIGGEIQETQYF. CDR3 bases: TGTGCCAGCAGTGAAATTGGCGGTGAGATCCAAGAGACCCAGTACTTC.

This clone was seen a handful of times. The gene calls are TRBV3-1 (or the pseudogene TRBV3-2) and TRBJ2-2; D not certain. Deletions cut 2 bases from V and 5 bases from J, with 6 bases between. The CDR3 runs 13 residues. CDR1 and CDR2 from the germline V gene are LGHDT and YNNKEL (reference sequence). The CDR3 DNA sequence: TGTGCCAGCAGCCAATTCTATACCGGGGAGCTGTTTTTT. Protein: CASSQFYTGELFF.

The chain couples TRBV5-1 to TRBJ1-1; maybe TRBD1 (5 bases). The V gene's germline CDR1 is SGHRS and CDR2 YFSETQ. V gave up 3 bases and J gave up 3 bases, with 12 bases separating them. CDR3 length: 14 amino acids. The CDR3 DNA reads as TGCGCCAGCAGCTCAGGGTTGACGGACACTGAAGCTTTCTTT. Its translation is CASSSGLTDTEAFF. Combining the CDR3 with reference TRBV5-1 and TRBJ1-1 gives the whole variable domain KAGVTQTPRYLIKTRGQQVTLSCSPISGHRSVSWYQQTPGQGLQFLFEYFSETQRNKGNFPGRFSGRQFSNSRSEMNVSTLELGDSALYLCASSSGLTDTEAFFGQGTRLTVV.

This chain connects TRBV5-1 to TRBJ2-3, with 11 bases aligning to TRBD1. CDR1 and CDR2 (germline): SGHRS, YFSETQ. J was trimmed by 7 bases and V by 5 bases; bases with no gene match: 9. The CDR3 consists of 15 residues. The CDR3: CASRSTGTGGNTQYF. In DNA, the CDR3 is TGCGCCAGCAGATCTACCGGGACAGGGGGAAATACGCAGTATTTT.

J is TRBJ1-2 and V is TRBV2; unclear D gene. Trimming stripped 6 bases from V and 6 bases from J, with 8 bases between. The CDR3 runs to 11 residues. CDR1 is SNHLY and CDR2 is FYNNEI in the germline V gene. The CDR3 DNA follows: TGTGCCAGCAGGGCTCTTGATGGCTACACCTTC. It is translated as CASRALDGYTF. Full variable domain (remainder filled in from reference TRBV2 and TRBJ1-2): EPEVTQTPSHQVTQMGQEVILRCVPISNHLYFYWYRQILGQKVEFLVSFYNNEISEKSEIFDDQFSVERPDGSNFTLKIRSTKLEDSAMYFCASRALDGYTFGSGTRLTVV.

This clone has just one count. Here the CDR3 DNA reads TGTGCCACCAGCAGAGATCTCCCGAGCGGGAGCAATCAGCCCCAGCATTTT. Its translation: CATSRDLPSGSNQPQHF. The chain carries TRBV15 and TRBJ1-5; the D is unclear. Trimming took 0 bases from V and 1 from J, leaving 13 bases between them. The CDR3 runs to 17 residues. The V gene's germline CDR1 is LNHNV and CDR2 YYDKDF (reference sequence).

The J gene is TRBJ1-2, the V gene TRBV18; possible D gene TRBD1, 6 bases. Trimming cost V 0 bases and J 8 bases, with 13 bases left between them. Germline-derived CDR1 and CDR2 are KGHSH and LQKENI. The CDR3 contains 14 residues. In DNA, the CDR3 is TGTGCCAGCTCACCACCTAACAGGGCGGGCGGCTACACCTTC. This sequence encodes CASSPPNRAGGYTF.

The CDR3 DNA reads as TGTGCCAGCAGTCCACGAGCGGGAGGGCGAGGAGAGCAGTACTTC. This sequence encodes CASSPRAGGRGEQYF. The V and J genes are TRBV6-6 and TRBJ2-7; 10 bases fit TRBD2. V dropped 5 bases and J dropped 7; count of bases not matched to a gene: 11. This CDR3 has 15 amino acids. Germline lookup yields CDR1 MNHNY and CDR2 SVGAGI (reference sequence).

CDR3 amino acids: CASSLVVAAGGINEQFF. The CDR3, as DNA: TGTGCCAGCAGCTTAGTCGTCGCAGCGGGCGGGATCAATGAGCAGTTCTTC. V usage is TRBV7-9 and J usage is TRBJ2-1; D might be TRBD2 (6 bases). The CDR3 loop spans 17 amino acids. Trimming pared 1 base from V and 6 bases from J, leaving 19 bases between. Germline V lookup: CDR1 SEHNR, CDR2 FQNEAQ (reference sequence).

The chain couples TRBV19 to TRBJ2-3, with 9 nucleotides matching TRBD2. J was trimmed by 4 bases and V by 8 bases; bases with no gene match: 4. The germline V gene encodes CDR1 LNHDA and CDR2 SQIVND (reference sequence). The CDR3 runs 13 residues. CDR3 sequence (DNA): TGTGCCAGTGGGACTAGCCGGGCAGATACGCAGTATTTT. It yields the protein CASGTSRADTQYF.

The sample holds one count of this clone. This chain uses TRBV19 with TRBJ1-1; 8 bases fit TRBD1. V lost 8 bases and J lost 1; bases outside the gene matches: 6. CDR1 LNHDA and CDR2 SQIVND come from the germline V gene (reference sequence). The CDR3 is 14 residues long. The CDR3 loop is CASSQGAANTEAFF. The CDR3, as DNA: TGTGCCAGTTCCCAGGGGGCTGCGAACACTGAAGCTTTCTTT.

This chain joins TRBV11-3 and TRBJ2-3; no clear D. In germline, CDR1 is SGHNT, CDR2 YENEEA. V was trimmed by 2 bases and J by 2 bases, leaving 11 bases between them. The CDR3 length is 15 residues. This chain's CDR3 is CASSLLADPTDTQYF. The CDR3 DNA sequence: TGTGCCAGCAGCTTATTGGCGGATCCCACAGATACGCAGTATTTT.

This sequence joins TRBV14 and TRBJ1-4; unclear D gene. Trimming shortened V by 0 bases and J by 10 bases, and 15 bases separated the two germline ends. CDR3 length equals 15 residues. Germline CDR1 and CDR2: SGHDN and FVKESK. The DNA of the CDR3 is TGTGCCAGCAGCCAAGATGTAGCCCCATTTGCAAAACTGTTTTTT. Translation gives CASSQDVAPFAKLFF.

CDR3 DNA sequence: TGTGCCAGTAGGATTAGGGCGGGAGATGAGCAGTTCTTC. Its translation: CASRIRAGDEQFF. The V call is TRBV19, the J call TRBJ2-1, with TRBD2 identical over 7 bases. This CDR3 has 13 residues. The trim removed 6 bases at V and 8 bases at J, leaving 7 bases unmatched. Germline lookup yields CDR1 LNHDA and CDR2 SQIVND (reference sequence).